These T cell receptor beta chains were read from a single sample in a study of T-cell reconstitution after alpha-beta-depleted transplantation in children. TCRdb recomputed calls from the PCR reads with MiXCR, one row per CDR3 protein. The table includes 440,000 or so distinct CDR3 sequences, approximately 42% detected once. This material consisted of PBMCs, taken before TCRalphabeta/CD19-depleted stem cell transplant. The receptor source for this set is a girl aged 2-10 years with aplastic anemia, due to receive a stem cell transplant. CDR3s include the opening cysteine and the closing phenylalanine or tryptophan. A D gene is named only where the DNA matches it firmly. Clone size is shown for a subset of rows, as once, few, many or a class of expanded clone.

NA	NA	TRBV7-8	TRBJ1-5	TGTGCCAGCAGCAAATTAGGTGCAGATCAGCCCCAGCATTTT	CASSKLGADQPQHF
NA	TRBD2	TRBV11-2	TRBJ2-2	TGTGCCAGCAGCAATCTAGCGGGATACACCGGGGAGCTGTTTTTT	CASSNLAGYTGELFF
NA	TRBD2	TRBV10-3	TRBJ2-1	TGTGCCATCAGTGAGGCTACTAGCGGGGGTAGCAGCTCCTACAATGAGCAGTTCTTC	CAISEATSGGSSSYNEQFF
few	NA	TRBV7-9	TRBJ1-1	TGTGCCAGCTTATCTGGGGGAATGAACACTGAAGCTTTCTTT	CASLSGGMNTEAFF
NA	TRBD1	TRBV12-3/TRBV12-4	TRBJ2-5	TGTGCCAGCAGTTCCCAGAGGGGGCGAGAGACCCAGTACTTC	CASSSQRGRETQYF
few	TRBD1	TRBV4-2	TRBJ1-5	TGTGCCAGCAGCCAAGGGGGACAGGGGTTTAGCAATCAGCCCCAGCATTTT	CASSQGGQGFSNQPQHF
NA	NA	TRBV29-1	TRBJ2-3	TGCAGCACTATTCTAGCGGATACGCAGTATTTT	CSTILADTQYF
many	TRBD2	TRBV7-9	TRBJ2-3	TGTGCCAGCAGCCCGAGGCTAGCGGGAGGGCCGCAGACGCAGTATTTT	CASSPRLAGGPQTQYF
once	TRBD1	TRBV20-1	TRBJ1-6	TGCGCCGGACAGGGGGCTTATTCACCCCTCCACTTT	CAGQGAYSPLHF
NA	TRBD2	TRBV29-1	TRBJ2-2	TGCAGCGGGACTAGCGCGAACACCGGGGAGCTGTTTTTT	CSGTSANTGELFF
NA	TRBD1	TRBV20-1	TRBJ2-1	TGCAGTGCTAGCCCCAGGAACAGGGGGATCCACAATGAGCAGTTCTTC	CSASPRNRGIHNEQFF
many	TRBD1	TRBV5-1	TRBJ2-3	TGCGCCAGCAGCTCACAGGGGATGGGGAGCACAGATACGCAGTATTTT	CASSSQGMGSTDTQYF
few	TRBD1	TRBV5-1	TRBJ1-1	TGCGCCAGCAGCGCCGGGACAGGGACTGAAGCTTTCTTT	CASSAGTGTEAFF
few	NA	TRBV12-3/TRBV12-4	TRBJ2-1	TGTGCCAGCAGTATCTTCAGCAGGAGGGCAACCTCCTACAATGAGCAGTTCTTC	CASSIFSRRATSYNEQFF
NA	NA	TRBV20-1	TRBJ1-5	TGCAGTGCTAAGCTACAGGGCGGCAATCAGCCCCAGCATTTT	CSAKLQGGNQPQHF
NA	TRBD1	TRBV20-1	TRBJ2-2	TGCAGTGCACGGCAGGGGGCGGGGGAGCTGTTTTTT	CSARQGAGELFF
NA	NA	TRBV7-2	TRBJ2-7	TGTGCCAGCAGCTTAGCGGGACGGGACGAGCAGTACTTC	CASSLAGRDEQYF
few	TRBD1	TRBV5-1	TRBJ2-7	TGCGCCAGCAGCACAGACAGGGCCTACGAGCAGTACTTC	CASSTDRAYEQYF